Below, 18 T cell receptor beta chains from the same sample are listed, as sequenced in a study of shared clonotypes between healthy human individuals. Measured with immunoSEQ multiplex PCR; TCRdb has only the in-frame clones, and not every one. This sample has 2 million to 2.5 million clones, with around 93% found just once. Terminally differentiated effector memory CD45RA+ cells were excluded by CCR7 positive selection of CD45RO-negative cells. The specimen was naive CD8+ T cells from PBMCs. The receptor set was obtained from a man aged 18 to 29 in good health. Some clones in this sample may be carry-over from other donors' samples.

The DNA of the CDR3 is TGTGCCAGCAGCTTCCAGACAGGGAGGGGGACTGAAGCTTTCTTT. Protein: CASSFQTGRGTEAFF. This rearrangement joins TRBV7-9 to TRBJ1-1, with 7 nucleotides matching TRBD1. Trimming removed 3 bases from V and 5 bases from J; junction bases left unmatched: 9. The CDR3 spans 15 residues. Germline values: CDR1 SEHNR, CDR2 FQNEAQ (reference sequence). Full variable domain (rest looked up from reference TRBV7-9 and TRBJ1-1): DTGVSQNPRHKITKRGQNVTFRCDPISEHNRLYWYRQTLGQGPEFLTYFQNEAQLEKSRLLSDRFSAERPKGSFSTLEIQRTEQGDSAMYLCASSFQTGRGTEAFFGQGTRLTVV.

This sequence joins TRBV30 and TRBJ2-7; 7 bases match TRBD1. Looked up from germline, CDR1 is GTSNPN and CDR2 is SVGIG (reference sequence). V was pared by 3 bases and J by 7 bases, with 18 bases of the junction left unmatched. CDR3 length equals 16 residues. As DNA, the CDR3 is TGTGCCTGGAGGACAAAACGGGACAGCCTACGTGAGGAGCAGTACTTC. This translates into CAWRTKRDSLREEQYF. The whole variable domain, remainder taken from reference TRBV30 and TRBJ2-7, is SQTIHQWPATLVQPVGSPLSLECTVEGTSNPNLYWYRQAAGRGLQLLFYSVGIGQISSEVPQNLSASRPQDRQFILSSKKLLLSDSGFYLCAWRTKRDSLREEQYFGPGTRLTVT.

The V and J genes are TRBV7-9 and TRBJ2-1, with D possibly matching TRBD1 (6 bases). Trimming took 1 base from V and 10 from J, leaving 14 bases between them. This CDR3 has 14 amino acids. Germline values: CDR1 SEHNR, CDR2 FQNEAQ (reference sequence). In nucleotides, the CDR3 is TGTGCCAGCAGCTTAGAGCTTGGGGGCGGGGAGCAGTTCTTC. The encoded protein is CASSLELGGGEQFF.

Turning to this clone: The same CDR3 arises from other DNA sequences in this sample as well. The gene calls are TRBV27 and TRBJ2-7; D is undetermined. With 3 bases removed from V and 5 bases from J, the gap between germline ends came to 8 bases. This CDR3 region has 12 residues. Germline CDR1 is MNHEY and CDR2 is SMNVEV (reference sequence). Here the CDR3 reads CASSFPGDEQYF. The CDR3 DNA reads TGTGCCAGCAGTTTTCCAGGTGACGAGCAGTACTTC.

The V and J genes are TRBV7-6 and TRBJ2-7; either TRBD1 or TRBD2 may fit D (5 bases each). V lost 2 bases, J lost 4 bases, and 24 bases lay in between. Germline V gives CDR1 SGHVS, CDR2 FNYEAQ. CDR3 length equals 18 residues. The DNA of the CDR3 is TGTGCCAGCAGCTTATCCCCCTCCCGGGGCTCCCCGACTTACGAGCAGTACTTC. Residues: CASSLSPSRGSPTYEQYF. Based on the CDR3 plus reference TRBV7-6 and TRBJ2-7, the full variable domain is GAGVSQSPRYKVTKRGQDVALRCDPISGHVSLYWYRQALGQGPEFLTYFNYEAQQDKSGLPNDRFSAERPEGSISTLTIQRTEQRDSAMYRCASSLSPSRGSPTYEQYFGPGTRLTVT.

About this clone itself: Different DNA sequences within this sample yield the same CDR3. This chain links TRBV28 with TRBJ1-1, with D unresolved. The germline V and J ends were trimmed by 7 bases and 1 base, with 7 bases remaining between them. The CDR3 has 12 residues. Germline CDR1 reads MDHEN; CDR2 reads SYDVKM. CDR3 loop: CASTPSNTEAFF. The DNA for the CDR3 is TGTGCCAGCACTCCATCGAACACTGAAGCTTTCTTT.

This clone has a single count. The genes are TRBV5-1 and TRBJ1-5; tentatively, D is TRBD1 (6 bases). V lost 5 bases and J 5 bases, leaving 11 bases between the germline ends. Germline-derived CDR1 and CDR2 are SGHRS and YFSETQ. The CDR3 contains 13 residues. CDR3 bases: TGCGCCAGCAGACTGGGGGGCGATCAGCCCCAGCATTTT. It codes for CASRLGGDQPQHF.

The rearrangement links TRBV25-1 to TRBJ1-2; TRBD1 agrees at 7 bases. The CDR3 covers 17 residues. Trimming cost V 2 bases and J 5 bases; bases outside gene matches: 14. The germline V gene has CDR1 MGHDK and CDR2 SYGVNS. The CDR3 loop is CASSEGAGQLLTYGYTF. The CDR3 region has the DNA TGTGCCAGCAGTGAAGGGGCGGGACAGTTGCTAACTTATGGCTACACCTTC.

The genes are TRBV6-1 and TRBJ1-5; no reliable D call. With 6 bases removed from V and 10 bases from J, the gap between germline ends came to 16 bases. The CDR3 is made up of 13 amino acids. Germline CDR1 MNHNS, CDR2 SASEGT. The CDR3 here is CASRPSGVHPQHF. CDR3 in DNA: TGTGCCAGCAGGCCATCTGGGGTTCACCCCCAGCATTTT.

This clone was seen once. Other DNA sequences from this sample encode an identical CDR3 as well. J is TRBJ1-1 and V is TRBV7-9; 7 bases map to TRBD1. V shed 5 bases and J 6 bases; nucleotides not matched to a gene: 6. The germline V gene has CDR1 SEHNR and CDR2 FQNEAQ (reference sequence). This CDR3 has 13 residues. The DNA of the CDR3 is TGTGCCAGCAGCCTAGACAGGGCTGCTGAAGCTTTCTTT. It encodes CASSLDRAAEAFF.

This chain joins TRBV7-6 and TRBJ2-6; no definite D call. In germline, CDR1 is SGHVS, CDR2 FNYEAQ. V was cut by 8 bases and J by 2 bases, with 13 bases left in between. The CDR3 is 15 amino acids. The CDR3, as DNA: TGTGCCAGCGGCCCAGGCGCCGCTGGGGCCAACGTCCTGACTTTC. Its translation is CASGPGAAGANVLTF.

The chain employs TRBV27 and TRBJ2-1, with D perhaps TRBD1 or TRBD2 (5 bases each). Deletions cut 7 bases from V and 7 bases from J, with 20 bases between. The CDR3 consists of 15 residues. CDR1 and CDR2 from the germline V gene are MNHEY and SMNVEV (reference sequence). CDR3 DNA sequence: TGTGCCAGCACCCCCCCCCGGCAGGGAGTTAATGAGCAGTTCTTC. Translation: CASTPPRQGVNEQFF.

The chain couples TRBV9 to TRBJ2-2; 7 positions match TRBD2. Looked up from germline, CDR1 is SGDLS and CDR2 is YYNGEE. The CDR3 covers 16 residues. V lost 0 bases and J lost 4; bases outside the gene matches: 6. The CDR3 loop reads CASSVASGKSTGELFF. CDR3 bases: TGTGCCAGCAGCGTAGCAAGCGGGAAATCCACCGGGGAGCTGTTTTTT.

CDR3 residues: CASRDDRIEQFF. The CDR3 DNA sequence: TGTGCCAGCAGAGACGATAGGATAGAGCAGTTCTTC. The chain links TRBV7-9 to TRBJ2-1, with unresolved D. The CDR3 runs 12 residues. Trimming cost V 6 bases and J 10 bases, with 13 bases left between them. Germline CDR1 is SEHNR and CDR2 is FQNEAQ (reference sequence). Combining the CDR3 with reference TRBV7-9 and TRBJ2-1 gives the whole variable domain DTGVSQNPRHKITKRGQNVTFRCDPISEHNRLYWYRQTLGQGPEFLTYFQNEAQLEKSRLLSDRFSAERPKGSFSTLEIQRTEQGDSAMYLCASRDDRIEQFFGPGTRLTVL.

This chain uses TRBV6-5 with TRBJ2-1; D remains unclear. The germline V and J ends were trimmed by 5 bases and 9 bases, with 17 bases remaining between them. The CDR3 contains 14 residues. From germline, CDR1 is MNHEY and CDR2 SVGAGI. This CDR3 is CASSGIRFSGEQFF. CDR3 bases: TGTGCCAGCAGTGGCATCAGGTTTAGTGGTGAGCAGTTCTTC.

This clone was recorded once. Other DNA sequences from this sample encode an identical CDR3 as well. This rearrangement joins TRBV27 to TRBJ1-5; tentatively, D is TRBD1 (5 bases). Trimming removed 8 bases from V and 6 bases from J, with 11 bases in between. Germline lookup yields CDR1 MNHEY and CDR2 SMNVEV (reference sequence). The CDR3 sequence is 12 residues long. Written as DNA, the CDR3 is TGTGCCAGCTCCTCGAGGGGTCAGCCCCAGCATTTT. Translating gives CASSSRGQPQHF.

A note on this clone: Other nucleotide sequences from this sample produce the same CDR3. DNA for the CDR3: TGTGCCAGCAGCTTAGCGGGCATTAGCACAGATACGCAGTATTTT. Translated: CASSLAGISTDTQYF. The genes are TRBV7-9 and TRBJ2-3; D gene unclear. The germline CDR1 and CDR2 sequences are SEHNR and FQNEAQ (reference sequence). V lost 0 bases to trimming and J lost 0 bases, with 7 bases between them. The CDR3 length is 15 residues.

The genes are TRBV5-6 and TRBJ2-5; 8 positions match TRBD2. The CDR3 covers 15 residues. The trim removed 8 bases at V and 2 bases at J, leaving 11 bases unmatched. CDR1 SGHDT and CDR2 YYEEEE come from the germline V gene. The CDR3 DNA reads TGTGCCAGGCCGGTGGTAGCGGGACCTCAAGAGACCCAGTACTTC. This sequence encodes CARPVVAGPQETQYF. Variable domain in full (rest from reference TRBV5-6 and TRBJ2-5): DAGVTQSPTHLIKTRGQQVTLRCSPKSGHDTVSWYQQALGQGPQFIFQYYEEEERQRGNFPDRFSGHQFPNYSSELNVNALLLGDSALYLCARPVVAGPQETQYFGPGTRLLVL.